Sequencing of this T cell receptor beta chain was carried out in a study of blood T cell repertoires in COVID-19. About the study: COVID-19 samples collected from the United States, Italy and Spain covered acute and convalescent phases. Sources were T cells, B-cell-depleted T cells, or PBMCs; the material itself was cDNA or gDNA.

The CDR3 spans 19 residues. Original processing methods: Amplification with reference gene primers provided the estimates of nucleated cell counts. Method: immunoSEQ multiplex PCR; TCRdb's copy keeps in-frame clones and lacks some. The V and J calls and the clone size are those of that table, but D and trimming were determined from the DNA. The sample comprises about 240,000 clones, more than 75% of which are singletons, and approximately 13% rests with the top ten. This TCR was sampled from a woman aged 55-70 years with active or convalescent COVID-19. The chain couples TRBV21-1 to TRBJ1-2; TRBD1 is the table's D call and was not checked against the DNA. TRBV21-1 is listed as a pseudogene. Input material: peripheral blood. The CDR3, as DNA: TGTGCCAGCAGCAAGGAGGTCGGGCAGGGGGTACGGGATGACTATGGCTACACCTTC. Translated: CASSKEVGQGVRDDYGYTF.